This T cell receptor (beta chain) is drawn from a study of T cell repertoires in cytomegalovirus infection (dated by TCRdb to the late 2010s). A note on the overall study: Donor HLA type was relevant to the analysis, because carriage of CMV infection together with the matching HLA type was indicated by public TCR beta signatures.

Concerning this clonotype itself: Its antigen target is currently unknown. No much larger clonotype is one base removed from it; base qualities were not supplied.

Per the germline V gene, MDHEN is the CDR1 and SYDVKM is the CDR2. The junction carries 13 bases between V and J, which are trimmed by 3 bases and 2 bases respectively. From the cysteine through the phenylalanine, the CDR3 covers 15 amino acids. Only the CDR3 region is kept as DNA, spanning 45 bases read in frame from base 1. Data came from an Illumina HiSeq 1500. TCRdb redid the processing of the public reads, applying fastp at Q25 and MiXCR, and retained in-frame beta chains. For every CDR3 protein sequence, its rows merge into one entry that carries the most common genes and DNA. In this sample the table shows under 350,000 distinct CDR3 sequences, roughly a tenth of which occur a single time. The top ten constitute 2% to 3% of the sample. What the study reported, not specific to this receptor: The ex vivo response was dominated by HLA-C-restricted CMV-specific TCR beta clonotypes, and the single most frequent clonotype in two of eight donors was supplied by these HLA-C-restricted clonotypes. Cumulative frequency of public TCR beta family members discriminated carriers of CMV infection plus the relevant HLA type in this cohort and an independent approximately 370-donor cohort.

The source is a human donor in good health (CMV status not recorded). Some clones in this sample may be carry-over from other donors' samples. The chain employs TRBV28 and TRBJ1-2, with a tentative D gene TRBD1 over 6 matching bases. Sequencing was performed on PBMCs. The DNA is as follows: TGTGCCAGCAGTTTTGAACTTGACAGGAACTATGGCTACACCTTC. Its translation reads: CASSFELDRNYGYTF.